This T cell receptor beta chain was sequenced for a study of cytomegalovirus exposure and HLA in healthy donors. Method: immunoSEQ multiplex PCR; TCRdb's copy keeps in-frame clones and lacks some. The sample carries some 68,000 clones, around 97% recorded once. Sequenced sample: PBMCs. This sequence was found in a man younger than 30 in good health and CMV-seronegative.

The DNA for the CDR3 is TGTGCCATCAGGGGGACAGGCGATAATCAGCCCCAGCATTTT. This translates into CAIRGTGDNQPQHF. This chain links TRBV10-3 with TRBJ1-5, with TRBD1 identical over 8 bases. Germline V CDR1 and CDR2: ENHRY, SYGVKD. Trimming removed 6 bases from V and 4 bases from J; junction bases left unmatched: 5. The CDR3 consists of 14 residues.